The rows below give T cell receptor beta chains drawn from one sample of a study of blood T cell repertoires in COVID-19. Assay used: immunoSEQ multiplex PCR; TCRdb lists only in-frame clones, some missing. This sample has approximately 74,000 clones, with around 93% found just once. Material for sequencing was peripheral blood. The source is a woman aged 60-75 years with active COVID-19. The CDR3 runs from the conserved cysteine through the conserved F or W. Fields, in order: V gene, J gene, D gene, CDR3 protein. A D gene is named only where the DNA matches it firmly.

TRBV6-6,TRBJ2-6,NA,CASSYSSGRGANVLTF
TRBV5-1,TRBJ2-7,TRBD2,CASSYIAGDEQYF
TRBV5-1,TRBJ1-4,NA,CASSAMDSEKLFF
TRBV19,TRBJ2-5,TRBD1,CASSKDRGETQYF
TRBV15,TRBJ1-1,TRBD1,CATSRADRGVAFF
TRBV6-5,TRBJ2-1,TRBD1,CASTVDRAPYNEQFF
TRBV28,TRBJ2-1,NA,CATRGRGSHEQFF
TRBV12-3/TRBV12-4,TRBJ2-5,NA,CASSLGVRETQYF
TRBV5-1,TRBJ2-3,NA,CASRARDTQYF
TRBV19,TRBJ2-7,TRBD2,CASSSPAGGSEQYF
TRBV27,TRBJ2-5,NA,CASTSGNGETQYF
TRBV5-5,TRBJ2-7,TRBD1,CASSLRQGAYEQYF
TRBV5-6,TRBJ2-7,NA,CASSLASSYEQYF
TRBV5-6,TRBJ1-2,NA,CASSLLQAPGYTF
TRBV18,TRBJ2-6,NA,CASSPKRYSGANVLTF
TRBV28,TRBJ2-6,NA,CASSLATSLGANVLTF
TRBV25-1,TRBJ2-7,NA,CASSAFAAYEQYF
TRBV11-2,TRBJ2-5,TRBD1,CASSLRDRRETQYF
TRBV12-3/TRBV12-4,TRBJ1-1,NA,CASKMRESTEAFF
TRBV5-4,TRBJ2-1,TRBD1,CASSTGTASYNEQFF
TRBV19,TRBJ1-2,NA,CASSIGPQANYGYTF
TRBV24-1,TRBJ2-4,NA,CATSGEGAKNIQYF
TRBV7-9,TRBJ1-2,NA,CASSFTRTDGYTF
TRBV10-1,TRBJ2-7,TRBD2,CASSDPSGSYEQYF
TRBV19,TRBJ1-5,TRBD1,CASSSGTGQGQPQHF
TRBV28,TRBJ2-3,TRBD2,CASSSPPGLAGGIGTDTQYF
TRBV19,TRBJ1-6,TRBD1,CASSYRDRSSPLHF
TRBV11-3,TRBJ2-1,NA,CASSLRGPYNEQFF
TRBV28,TRBJ1-2,NA,CASRRVLGSGYTF
TRBV11-2,TRBJ2-7,TRBD1,CASSLDGTGGYEQYF
TRBV6-5,TRBJ2-7,TRBD1,CASVVGQGGIYEQYF
TRBV5-4,TRBJ2-3,NA,CASSLAGHSTDTQYF
TRBV21-1,TRBJ1-1,NA,CASSCKRGGRTEAFF
TRBV14,TRBJ2-7,TRBD1,CASSQSSTFGTGGMMRLYEQYF
TRBV9,TRBJ2-3,NA,CASTPGGSGTDTQYF
TRBV2,TRBJ1-2,NA,CASSEQVRSEGYTF
TRBV10-3,TRBJ2-2,TRBD2,CAIGGLAGGSDTGELFF
TRBV5-1,TRBJ1-1,NA,CASSLRGEDTEAFF
TRBV5-4,TRBJ2-3,TRBD2,CASSLVRLVGLGADTQYF
TRBV5-6,TRBJ1-1,TRBD1,CASRLGDRENTEAFF
TRBV28,TRBJ1-5,TRBD1,CASSLQPILTGPYLAQHF
TRBV5-8,TRBJ2-5,TRBD2,CASSLESSGGWTQYF
TRBV6-4,TRBJ1-2,NA,CASSPGRGFGYTF
TRBV7-2,TRBJ1-5,NA,CASSAYAGPDRPQHF
TRBV28,TRBJ1-1,TRBD1,CASRKDGIGHRGAFF
TRBV25-1,TRBJ1-3,TRBD1,CASSDPTGVGNTIYF
TRBV28,TRBJ2-3,TRBD2,CASSEPTMASGKSRAQYF
TRBV7-9,TRBJ2-1,NA,CASSLGPNNEQFF
TRBV18,TRBJ2-5,NA,CASSPPDYLYQETQYF
TRBV21-1,TRBJ2-1,NA,CASSKGRRVGTYNEQFF
TRBV14,TRBJ1-3,NA,CASSQQPHRGSGNTIYF
TRBV3-1/TRBV3-2,TRBJ2-5,TRBD2,CASSRLAGLETQYF
TRBV28,TRBJ1-6,TRBD1,CASSATGGDNSPLHF
TRBV5-6,TRBJ1-5,TRBD1,CASSLGQGGQPQHF
TRBV7-2,TRBJ2-5,TRBD2,CASSLARTSETQYF